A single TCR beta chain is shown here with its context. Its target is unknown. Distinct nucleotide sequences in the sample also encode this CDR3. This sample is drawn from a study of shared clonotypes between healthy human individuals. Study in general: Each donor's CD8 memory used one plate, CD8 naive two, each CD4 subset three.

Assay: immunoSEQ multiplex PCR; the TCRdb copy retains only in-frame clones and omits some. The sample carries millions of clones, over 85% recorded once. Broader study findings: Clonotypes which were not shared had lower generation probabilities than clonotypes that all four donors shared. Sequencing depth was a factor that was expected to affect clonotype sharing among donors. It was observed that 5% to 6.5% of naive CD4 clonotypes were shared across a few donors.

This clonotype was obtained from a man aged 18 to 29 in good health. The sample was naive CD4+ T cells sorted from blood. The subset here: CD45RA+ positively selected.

CDR3 amino acids: CAWSVGGSADTQYF. In DNA form, the CDR3 reads TGTGCCTGGAGTGTTGGGGGGAGCGCAGATACGCAGTATTTT. The rearrangement uses TRBV30 and TRBJ2-3; tentative D call: TRBD2 (6 bases). CDR1 is GTSNPN and CDR2 is SVGIG in the germline V gene (reference sequence). The CDR3 totals 14 residues. V gave up 0 bases and J gave up 4 bases, with 11 bases separating them.